Below are 32 T cell receptor beta chains sequenced from a single sample in a study of memory CD8 T cells in hepatitis C reinfection. The time point is: peak reinfection, 3 to 8 weeks after reinfection detection. No in vitro expansion preceded TCR sequencing of the sorted cells. Method: immunoSEQ multiplex PCR; TCRdb's copy keeps in-frame clones and lacks some. Of roughly 43,000 clones listed, around 87% are singletons. Sequencing was done on a sample of naive CD8+ T cells sorted from blood. These receptors were obtained from a man between 18 and 35 years old with hepatitis C virus infection.

V usage is TRBV6-6 and J usage is TRBJ2-1; the match to TRBD2 covers 8 bases. The V and J ends lost 5 bases and 3 bases, in that order; junction bases with no gene match: 3. This CDR3 comprises 14 residues. Germline V gene sequence: CDR1 MNHNY, CDR2 SVGAGI (reference sequence). The DNA for the CDR3 is TGTGCCAGCAGTAGAGCGGGAGACTACAATGAGCAGTTCTTC. Its translation is CASSRAGDYNEQFF.

This clone was counted a few times. V gene TRBV11-2 combines with J gene TRBJ2-5, with D maybe TRBD1 (6 bases). V dropped 3 bases and J dropped 1 base, with 6 bases sitting between them. The CDR3 extends over 13 amino acids. From germline, CDR1 is SGHAT and CDR2 FQNNGV. CDR3 sequence (DNA): TGTGCCAGCAGCTTCAGGGGCCAAGAGACCCAGTACTTC. It is translated as CASSFRGQETQYF.

This clone came up once. The CDR3: CASSYSHPSYEQYF. As DNA, the CDR3 is TGTGCCAGCAGTTACTCACATCCCTCCTACGAGCAGTACTTC. V usage is TRBV6-5 and J usage is TRBJ2-7; D not resolved. The CDR3 spans 14 residues. V was cut by 0 bases and J by 0 bases, with 6 bases left in between. CDR1 MNHEY and CDR2 SVGAGI come from the germline V gene.

This clone was seen only a few times. This rearrangement joins TRBV7-9 to TRBJ2-3; D perhaps matches TRBD1 (6 bases). The germline V gene encodes CDR1 SEHNR and CDR2 FQNEAQ (reference sequence). The CDR3 extends over 14 amino acids. Trimming stripped 5 bases from V and 2 bases from J, with 11 bases between. The CDR3 reads CASSPHRDTDTQYF. DNA of the CDR3: TGTGCCAGCAGCCCACACAGGGACACAGATACGCAGTATTTT.

The chain recombines TRBV5-5 with TRBJ2-1, with D possibly matching TRBD1 (6 bases). The CDR3 extends over 15 amino acids. CDR1 SGHKS and CDR2 YYEKEE come from the germline V gene (reference sequence). Trimming left V 4 bases short and J 0 bases short, with 11 bases between. For the CDR3, the DNA is TGTGCCAGCAGCCCGGTAGGGGGCTCCTACAATGAGCAGTTCTTC. Protein: CASSPVGGSYNEQFF. The full variable domain, in which reference TRBV5-5 and TRBJ2-1 provide the parts outside the CDR3, is DAGVTQSPTHLIKTRGQQVTLRCSPISGHKSVSWYQQVLGQGPQFIFQYYEKEERGRGNFPDRFSARQFPNYSSELNVNALLLGDSALYLCASSPVGGSYNEQFFGPGTRLTVL.

The chain is built from TRBV4-2 and TRBJ1-4; TRBD1 matches 11 bases. The V gene's germline CDR1 is LGHNA and CDR2 YNFKEQ. The CDR3 contains 17 residues. The V and J ends lost 2 bases and 7 bases, in that order; junction bases with no gene match: 9. The CDR3 DNA follows: TGTGCCAGCAGCCAATGGACAGGGGGCGAGAGTCTTGAAAAACTGTTTTTT. This encodes CASSQWTGGESLEKLFF.

The gene calls are TRBV6-6 and TRBJ1-1; D is unclear. Per the germline V gene, CDR1 is MNHNY and CDR2 is SVGAGI (reference sequence). V was trimmed by 0 bases and J by 6 bases, leaving 17 bases between them. The CDR3 has 16 amino acids. The CDR3 reads CASSYSAEAVASEAFF. In DNA form, the CDR3 reads TGTGCCAGCAGTTACTCGGCTGAGGCGGTGGCCTCTGAAGCTTTCTTT.

This clone was counted once. This sample also contains other DNA sequences that code for the same CDR3. The CDR3 loop is CASSYGLAGASEQFF. The CDR3 region has the DNA TGTGCCAGCAGTTACGGGCTAGCGGGAGCGAGTGAGCAGTTCTTC. This chain connects TRBV6-5 to TRBJ2-1; 10 bases fit TRBD2. The ends lost 2 bases at V and 9 bases at J; junction bases unmatched: 7. The CDR3 is 15 residues long. Germline V gene sequence: CDR1 MNHEY, CDR2 SVGAGI.

DNA for the CDR3: TGTGCCAGCAGTACTAGCGGAAGCTACAATGAGCAGTTCTTC. Protein: CASSTSGSYNEQFF. The chain carries TRBV6-1 and TRBJ2-1, with TRBD2 matching over 8 bases. The CDR3 extends over 14 amino acids. V shed 5 bases, J shed 3 bases, and the junction held 3 bases outside the gene matches. CDR1 and CDR2 from the germline V gene are MNHNS and SASEGT.

The chain uses TRBV5-1 and TRBJ2-1; 9 positions agree with TRBD2. The trim removed 1 base at V and 6 bases at J, leaving 8 bases unmatched. Germline CDR1 SGHRS, CDR2 YFSETQ. This CDR3 region has 16 residues. CDR3 DNA: TGCGCCAGCAGCTTGTTGTCTGCGGGGGGGCCCAATGAGCAGTTCTTC. It translates to CASSLLSAGGPNEQFF.

This chain joins TRBV29-1 and TRBJ2-7; the D is unclear. The V gene lost 5 bases and the J gene lost 5 bases, with 13 bases spanning the gap. Germline V gene data show CDR1 as SQVTM and CDR2 as ANQGSEA. This CDR3 has 12 residues. The CDR3 is CSVMWRSDEQYF. DNA of the CDR3: TGCAGCGTTATGTGGAGATCGGACGAGCAGTACTTC.

This clone was observed a handful of times. This chain connects TRBV13 to TRBJ2-1, with 9 bases matching TRBD2. Germline V lookup: CDR1 PRHDT, CDR2 FYEKMQ (reference sequence). CDR3 length: 14 amino acids. V was clipped by 6 bases and J by 10 bases; unmatched bases: 10. The CDR3: CASSISGRGEEQFF. CDR3 DNA sequence: TGTGCCAGCAGTATTAGCGGGAGAGGGGAAGAGCAGTTCTTC.

This chain uses TRBV4-3 with TRBJ2-3; D remains unclear. CDR3 length: 13 residues. V was clipped by 1 base and J by 6 bases, with 8 bases between them. The V gene's germline CDR1 is LGHNA and CDR2 YSLEER. CDR3 sequence (DNA): TGCGCCAGCAGCCAAGGACCGAGGGATACGCAGTATTTT. Protein sequence: CASSQGPRDTQYF.

This rearrangement joins TRBV7-2 to TRBJ2-3, with D perhaps TRBD2 (5 bases). V was clipped by 4 bases and J by 0 bases, with 11 bases between them. Germline lookup yields CDR1 SGHTA and CDR2 FQGNSA. This CDR3 contains 15 residues. The CDR3 nucleotides read TGTGCCAGCAGCTCCCCCCGGGATAGCACAGATACGCAGTATTTT. Translating it yields CASSSPRDSTDTQYF.

The CDR3 DNA reads TGTGCCAGCAGCTTAGGGGCGGCCCCAGGGGGCTATGGCTACACCTTC. It specifies CASSLGAAPGGYGYTF. V is TRBV7-9 and J is TRBJ1-2; 7 positions match TRBD1. The CDR3 covers 16 residues. Germline values: CDR1 SEHNR, CDR2 FQNEAQ (reference sequence). V shed 1 base and J 4 bases; nucleotides not matched to a gene: 9.

The rearrangement joins TRBV6-1 to TRBJ2-7; D remains ambiguous. V was trimmed by 2 bases and J by 5 bases, leaving 13 bases between them. Germline CDR1 MNHNS, CDR2 SASEGT. CDR3 length: 14 residues. CDR3 residues: CASSELPGTNEQYV. DNA for the CDR3: TGTGCCAGCAGTGAACTTCCGGGTACGAACGAGCAGTACGTC.

In nucleotides, the CDR3 is TGTGCCAGCAGTTCCCGACAGGTCATTAACACCGGGGAGCTGTTTTTT. This encodes CASSSRQVINTGELFF. The V call is TRBV6-5, the J call TRBJ2-2; D is possibly TRBD1 (6 bases). Trimming pared 4 bases from V and 2 bases from J, leaving 14 bases between. Germline loops: CDR1 MNHEY, CDR2 SVGAGI. The CDR3 totals 16 residues.

The rearrangement links TRBV4-1 to TRBJ2-7; 11 bases are a match to TRBD1. V lost 1 base and J lost 2; bases outside the gene matches: 7. The germline CDR1 and CDR2 sequences are MGHRA and YSYEKL. The CDR3 is 17 residues long. The CDR3 DNA reads as TGCGCCAGCAGCCAAGTTTCCGGGACAGGGGGTACCTACGAGCAGTACTTC. Its translation is CASSQVSGTGGTYEQYF.

The table lists this clone with a count of one. Other DNA sequences in this sample translate to the same CDR3. The chain recombines TRBV19 with TRBJ2-1; 10 bases map to TRBD1. Germline values: CDR1 LNHDA, CDR2 SQIVND (reference sequence). The CDR3 length is 15 residues. J lost 3 bases, V lost 1 base, and 0 bases had no gene match. The CDR3 spells CASSIGDRGYNEQFF. In DNA, the CDR3 is TGTGCCAGTAGTATAGGGGACAGGGGCTACAATGAGCAGTTCTTC.

This chain joins TRBV18 and TRBJ2-3; possibly TRBD1 for D (6 bases). This CDR3 has 15 residues. V was shortened by 0 bases and J by 2 bases, with 9 bases between the two germline ends. Germline assignment: CDR1 KGHSH and CDR2 LQKENI. CDR3 in DNA: TGTGCCAGCTCACCACCGGACAGTCCCACAGATACGCAGTATTTT. It translates to CASSPPDSPTDTQYF.

In DNA, the CDR3 is TGCGCCAGCAGTGGGACAGGGGGCGGAGGGGAGCAGTACGTC. Translating gives CASSGTGGGGEQYV. The V gene is TRBV10-2, the J gene TRBJ2-7, with 11 bases fitting TRBD1. CDR1 WSHSY and CDR2 SAAADI come from the germline V gene. With V trimmed by 4 bases and J by 7 bases, 6 bases remained unmatched. This CDR3 is 14 amino acids long.

Only one count was recorded for this clone. CDR3 DNA sequence: TGTGCCAGCAGTTTTATAGGGGCTAATGAGCAGTTCTTC. The encoded protein is CASSFIGANEQFF. This chain uses TRBV27 with TRBJ2-1; D is possibly TRBD1 (5 bases). In germline, CDR1 is MNHEY, CDR2 SMNVEV (reference sequence). V was shortened by 3 bases and J by 7 bases, with 10 bases between the two germline ends. The CDR3 totals 13 residues.

This chain joins TRBV28 and TRBJ2-1, with D possibly being TRBD2 (5 bases). V lost 1 base and J lost 8, with 15 bases in between. The length of the CDR3 is 15 residues. Germline CDR1 MDHEN, CDR2 SYDVKM. This chain's CDR3 is CASSLSDTLGDEQFF. The CDR3 DNA follows: TGTGCCAGCAGTTTATCCGACACCCTCGGGGATGAGCAGTTCTTC.

The chain carries TRBV12-5 and TRBJ2-1; TRBD2 agrees at 11 bases. V lost 2 bases to trimming and J lost 7 bases; unmatched junction nucleotides: 7. There are 16 residues in the CDR3. CDR1 and CDR2 from the germline V gene are LGHNT and FRNRAP. The DNA of the CDR3 is TGTGCTAGTGGTTTGACTATTAGCGGGGGGGCAAATGAGCAGTTCTTC. This codes for CASGLTISGGANEQFF.

This clone was counted between two and nine times. This chain's CDR3 is CSGTQGPLGGAFF. CDR3 coding DNA: TGCAGCGGAACACAGGGGCCCCTTGGTGGAGCTTTCTTT. This chain joins TRBV29-1 and TRBJ1-1; 7 bases agree with TRBD1. CDR1 is SQVTM, CDR2 ANQGSEA, per germline. The CDR3 runs to 13 residues. Trimming removed 7 bases from V and 10 bases from J; junction bases left unmatched: 15.

The CDR3 here is CASSPQPVRQETQYF. The CDR3 DNA reads TGTGCCAGCAGCCCCCAACCCGTGAGGCAAGAGACCCAGTACTTC. V is TRBV27 and J is TRBJ2-5; D unresolved. V shed 6 bases and J shed 2 bases, with 16 bases lying between them. This CDR3 spans 15 amino acids. Germline CDR1 is MNHEY and CDR2 is SMNVEV (reference sequence).

The chain recombines TRBV25-1 with TRBJ1-2; D perhaps matches TRBD1 (5 bases). Trimming removed 5 bases at V and 9 bases at J, with 16 bases between. The CDR3 is 13 amino acids. Germline loops: CDR1 MGHDK, CDR2 SYGVNS. CDR3 in amino acids: CASSRGTGFSYTF. DNA of the CDR3: TGTGCCAGCAGTCGGGGGACGGGGTTTAGCTACACCTTC.

The CDR3 loop is CASSEGRGNEQFF. The CDR3 DNA reads TGCGCCAGCAGTGAGGGGCGGGGGAATGAGCAGTTCTTC. The V call is TRBV10-2, the J call TRBJ2-1; TRBD2 agrees at 7 bases. Germline V CDR1 and CDR2: WSHSY, SAAADI. The CDR3 is made up of 13 amino acids. J gave up 7 bases and V 2 bases, and 2 bases lay outside the gene matches.

CDR3 residues: CASSPSYPSGGYNEQFF. CDR3 nucleotide sequence: TGTGCCAGCAGCCCCAGCTATCCGAGCGGGGGGTACAATGAGCAGTTCTTC. This chain uses TRBV5-6 with TRBJ2-1; 9 bases map to TRBD2. The trim removed 4 bases at V and 4 bases at J, leaving 12 bases unmatched. Germline V gene data show CDR1 as SGHDT and CDR2 as YYEEEE. The CDR3 covers 17 residues.

The genes are TRBV27 and TRBJ2-5, with 7 positions matching TRBD1. Germline-derived CDR1 and CDR2 are MNHEY and SMNVEV (reference sequence). Trimming removed 6 bases from V and 4 bases from J; junction bases left unmatched: 14. The CDR3 extends over 16 amino acids. The CDR3 DNA is TGTGCCAGCAGGCCCCTTTTGGGACAGCATCGAGAGACCCAGTACTTC. Its translation is CASRPLLGQHRETQYF.

This clone was counted a single time. J is TRBJ2-1 and V is TRBV11-2, with 14 bases aligning to TRBD2. This CDR3 comprises 18 residues. Losses at the gene ends were 5 bases for V and 6 bases for J; bases not matched to a gene: 12. Germline CDR1 and CDR2: SGHAT and FQNNGV. CDR3 protein: CASSPRLAGGALGNEQFF. The CDR3 DNA is TGTGCCAGCAGCCCACGACTAGCGGGAGGGGCCTTAGGCAATGAGCAGTTCTTC. The variable domain in full, completed from reference TRBV11-2 and TRBJ2-1, reads EAGVAQSPRYKIIEKRQSVAFWCNPISGHATLYWYQQILGQGPKLLIQFQNNGVVDDSQLPKDRFSAERLKGVDSTLKIQPAKLEDSAVYLCASSPRLAGGALGNEQFFGPGTRLTVL.

V gene TRBV7-8 combines with J gene TRBJ2-1, with 7 nucleotides matching TRBD2. With V trimmed by 1 base and J by 7 bases, 10 bases remained unmatched. There are 16 residues in the CDR3. Germline-derived CDR1 and CDR2 are SGHVS and FQNEAQ. In DNA form, the CDR3 reads TGTGCCAGCAGCTTAGATCCAGCGGGGATTTCAAATGAGCAGTTCTTC. Amino acids: CASSLDPAGISNEQFF. The entire variable domain, with the rest obtained from reference TRBV7-8 and TRBJ2-1, is as follows: GAGVSQSPRYKVAKRGQDVALRCDPISGHVSLFWYQQALGQGPEFLTYFQNEAQLDKSGLPSDRFFAERPEGSVSTLKIQRTQQEDSAVYLCASSLDPAGISNEQFFGPGTRLTVL.